Presented here are 12 T cell receptor beta chains from one specimen sequenced in a study of T-cell reconstitution after alpha-beta-depleted transplantation in children (dated by TCRdb to 2016 to 2017). The method behind the library was PCR. Sequencing instrument: Illumina HiSeq 2500. TCR library preparation used molecular barcoding, with unique molecular identifiers applied to normalize quantification of the TCRbeta repertoire. Starting from the raw public reads, TCRdb applied fastp trimming at Q25, assembled clones with MiXCR and retained in-frame beta chains. Each CDR3 protein appears once, grouped with its most common genes and DNA. The sample data list 600,000 to 800,000 distinct CDR3 sequences, and under 15% of these were observed just once. The top ten clonotypes cover approximately 0.8% of the sample. Sample treatment or condition, as interpreted from the label and publication: allogeneic hematopoietic cell transplantation with graft depleted of TCRalphabeta T cells and CD19 B cells.

The source material was PBMCs, sampled before TCRalphabeta/CD19-depleted stem cell transplant. These receptors were obtained from a girl aged 2-10 years with congenital amegakaryocytic thrombocytopenia, due to receive a stem cell transplant.

This clonotype was counted many times. The chain employs TRBV20-1 and TRBJ2-7, with 7 bases fitting TRBD2. The CDR3 spans 15 residues. The germline gives CDR1 DFQATT, CDR2 SNEGSKA (reference sequence). Trimming at V came to 7 bases and at J to 3 bases, leaving 15 bases not matched to a gene. The CDR3 spells CSVSTSLDEHYEQYF. The CDR3 DNA reads as TGCAGTGTTTCGACTAGCCTAGACGAGCACTACGAGCAGTACTTC.

This clonotype has ten or more counts. V gene TRBV20-1 combines with J gene TRBJ2-7; D uncertain. Between the trimmed V and J ends, which lost 1 base and 2 bases, there was a span of 12 bases. The CDR3 has 14 residues. In germline, CDR1 is DFQATT, CDR2 SNEGSKA (reference sequence). The CDR3 is CSARVPDGAYEQYF. In nucleotides, the CDR3 is TGCAGTGCTAGAGTCCCGGACGGAGCCTACGAGCAGTACTTC.

This clonotype was seen repeatedly, ten times or more. The J gene is TRBJ2-3, the V gene TRBV10-3; 8 nucleotides line up with TRBD2. This CDR3 is built from 15 residues. From germline, CDR1 is ENHRY and CDR2 SYGVKD. V lost 6 bases, J lost 2 bases, and 7 bases stayed unmatched. The CDR3 loop is CAISLTSGYTDTQYF. DNA for the CDR3: TGTGCCATCAGCCTCACTAGCGGTTACACAGATACGCAGTATTTT.

Comment on this clonotype: A single base separates this from a much larger clone, so it may be a read error. This likely comes from a read error, as the CDR3 has no conserved phenylalanine or tryptophan at its end. The chain carries TRBV12-3 or TRBV12-4 and TRBJ2-5; TRBD2 aligns across 10 bases. Germline trimming cut 8 bases from V and 5 bases from J; bases unmatched to any gene: 5. This CDR3 spans 13 amino acids. This chain's CDR3 is CASQLAGMETQYL. In DNA, the CDR3 is TGTGCCAGCCAACTAGCGGGAATGGAGACCCAGTACTTG.

V and J are TRBV18 and TRBJ2-7; perhaps TRBD2 as D (5 bases). Per germline, CDR1 KGHSH and CDR2 LQKENI. The CDR3 extends over 14 amino acids. Trimming took off 8 bases at V and 0 bases at J, with 14 bases between the two ends. CDR3 residues: CASAEGANSYEQYF. CDR3 nucleotide sequence: TGTGCCAGCGCTGAGGGAGCCAACTCCTACGAGCAGTACTTC.

This clonotype has just a few counts. The chain links TRBV7-8 to TRBJ2-7; D not certain. Germline V gene data show CDR1 as SGHVS and CDR2 as FQNEAQ. The V and J ends lost 2 bases and 3 bases respectively, with 20 bases between them. The CDR3 contains 17 residues. The CDR3 DNA reads TGTGCCAGCAGCTTAACTACGTATGTTACGGGCGGCTACGAGCAGTACTTC. Translated, it gives CASSLTTYVTGGYEQYF.

The chain couples TRBV30 to TRBJ2-3; 11 nucleotides align to TRBD2. The CDR3 contains 15 residues. J lost 6 bases, V lost 4 bases, and 9 bases had no gene match. Germline assignment: CDR1 GTSNPN and CDR2 SVGIG (reference sequence). Written as DNA, the CDR3 is TGTGCCTGGACACTAGCGGGAGCCCTGCGGGATACGCAGTATTTT. Translated, it gives CAWTLAGALRDTQYF.

This rearrangement joins TRBV6-1 to TRBJ2-1, with TRBD1 as a possible D gene (6 bases). CDR1 and CDR2 (germline): MNHNS, SASEGT. The CDR3 contains 14 residues. V lost 3 bases to trimming and J lost 6 bases, with 12 bases between them. The CDR3 sequence: CASSDGLGANEQFF. As DNA, the CDR3 is TGTGCCAGCAGTGACGGTTTGGGGGCCAATGAGCAGTTCTTC.

The sample holds a few counts of this clonotype. CDR3 nucleotide sequence: TGTGCCAGCAGCTTAGTACAGGTTAAAAATGAGCAGTTCTTC. Translating it yields CASSLVQVKNEQFF. The rearrangement uses TRBV7-9 and TRBJ2-1, with D tentatively TRBD1 (5 bases). This CDR3 is 14 amino acids long. From germline, CDR1 is SEHNR and CDR2 FQNEAQ (reference sequence). Trimming stripped 1 base from V and 7 bases from J, with 11 bases between.

The J gene is TRBJ2-2, the V gene TRBV6-2 or TRBV6-3; maybe TRBD1 (6 bases). The CDR3 consists of 14 residues. The germline gives CDR1 MNHEY, CDR2 SVGEGT. V lost 8 bases, J lost 5 bases, and 15 bases lay in between. CDR3 coding DNA: TGTGCCAGCCGGTCAACAGGGCAGACCGGGGAGCTGTTTTTT. This codes for CASRSTGQTGELFF.

The chain couples TRBV7-9 to TRBJ2-1, with D possibly TRBD1 on 5 matching bases. Germline-derived CDR1 and CDR2 are SEHNR and FQNEAQ (reference sequence). This CDR3 has 15 residues. Trimming took 6 bases from V and 2 from J, leaving 14 bases between them. CDR3 in amino acids: CASRVGQNPYNEQFF. In nucleotides, the CDR3 is TGTGCCAGCAGGGTGGGGCAGAACCCCTACAATGAGCAGTTCTTC.

This clonotype appeared a few times. The V call is TRBV7-9, the J call TRBJ2-5; 7 bases agree with TRBD2. The CDR3 totals 15 residues. V shed 3 bases, J shed 1 base, and the junction held 5 bases outside the gene matches. Germline CDR1 SEHNR, CDR2 FQNEAQ (reference sequence). CDR3 residues: CASSFTAGIQETQYF. The DNA for the CDR3 is TGTGCCAGCAGCTTTACAGCGGGGATCCAAGAGACCCAGTACTTC.